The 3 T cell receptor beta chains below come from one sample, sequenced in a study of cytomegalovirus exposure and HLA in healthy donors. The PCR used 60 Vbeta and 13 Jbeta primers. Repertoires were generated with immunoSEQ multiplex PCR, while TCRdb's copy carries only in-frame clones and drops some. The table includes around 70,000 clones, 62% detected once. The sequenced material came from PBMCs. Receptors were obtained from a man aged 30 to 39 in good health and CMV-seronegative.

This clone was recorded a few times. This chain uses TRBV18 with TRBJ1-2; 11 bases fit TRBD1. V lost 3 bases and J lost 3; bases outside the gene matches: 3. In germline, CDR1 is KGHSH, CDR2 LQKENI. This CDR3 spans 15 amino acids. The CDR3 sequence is CASSPSGQGDYGYTF. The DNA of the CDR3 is TGTGCCAGCTCACCTTCGGGACAGGGGGACTATGGCTACACCTTC.

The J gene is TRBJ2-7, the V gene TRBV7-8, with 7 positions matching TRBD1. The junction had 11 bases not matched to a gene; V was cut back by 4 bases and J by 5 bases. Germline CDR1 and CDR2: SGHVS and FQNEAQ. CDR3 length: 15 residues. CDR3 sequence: CASSSPWGTEDEQYF. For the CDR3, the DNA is TGTGCCAGCAGCTCGCCCTGGGGGACAGAGGACGAGCAGTACTTC.

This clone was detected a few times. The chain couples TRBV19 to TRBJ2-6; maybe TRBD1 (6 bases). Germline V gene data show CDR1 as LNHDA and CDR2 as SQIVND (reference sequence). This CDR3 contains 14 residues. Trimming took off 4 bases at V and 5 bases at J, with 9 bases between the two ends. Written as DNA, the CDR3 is TGTGCCAGTAGTACTACAGGGAGGGCCAACGTCCTGACTTTC. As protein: CASSTTGRANVLTF.